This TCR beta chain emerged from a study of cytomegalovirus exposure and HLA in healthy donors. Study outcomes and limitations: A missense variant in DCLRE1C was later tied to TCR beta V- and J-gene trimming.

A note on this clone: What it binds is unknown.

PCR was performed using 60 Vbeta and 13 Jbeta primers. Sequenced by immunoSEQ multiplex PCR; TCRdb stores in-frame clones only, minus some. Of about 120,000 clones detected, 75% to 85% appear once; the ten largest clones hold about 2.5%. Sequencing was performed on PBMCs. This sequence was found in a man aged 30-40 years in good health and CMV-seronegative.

This chain's CDR3 is CATSRAGTGETEAFF. The CDR3 region has the DNA TGTGCCACCAGCAGAGCTGGGACAGGGGAGACTGAAGCTTTCTTT. V usage is TRBV15 and J usage is TRBJ1-1, with 10 positions matching TRBD1. V was pared by 1 base and J by 5 bases, with 4 bases of the junction left unmatched. The germline gives CDR1 LNHNV, CDR2 YYDKDF (reference sequence). The CDR3 covers 15 residues.